The clone carrying this T cell receptor beta chain was seen ten or more times. Its antigen is currently unknown. Molecular barcoded adaptors covering alpha/delta and beta/gamma chains were used on roughly 370 ng RNA. TCRdb used MiXCR to reprocess the reads, holding one entry per CDR3 protein. The sample contains over 55,000 distinct CDR3 sequences, approximately 15% of which appear only once. Trimming took 1 base from V and 8 from J, leaving 11 bases between them. Looked up from germline, CDR1 is SGHTA and CDR2 is FQGNSA. The CDR3 sequence is 14 residues long. The data belong to a study of read filtering for tumor transcriptome and immune sequencing. Across the study: By R-ISS, stages I, II and III held about 8, 15 and 7 patients. Whole-transcriptome libraries were prepared after DNase treatment. TCR-mapped reads were about 4.05 to 10.27 million with IR-seq versus about 85 to 1,300 with RNA-seq.

The study's findings and limits: Correlation between methods rose after single-read clonotypes were removed.

The receptor was isolated from a donor over 35 with multiple myeloma. The chain uses TRBV7-2 and TRBJ2-2; D remains unclear. The specimen was a population of CD138-negative cells sorted from bone marrow. CDR3: CASSLDVLVGELFF. As DNA, the CDR3 is TGTGCCAGCAGCTTAGATGTCCTAGTAGGGGAGCTGTTTTTT.